The 24 T cell receptor beta chains listed next were all sequenced from one sample in a study of regulatory T cells in long-lasting Graves disease. This sample's time point: newly diagnosed GD, antithyroid drugs for less than 3 months. Following extraction of RNA from PBMCs, that RNA was used to make the TCR library. According to the study, TCR beta libraries were built with iRepertoire HTBI primers and CDR3-region Arm-PCR. TCRdb ran MiXCR on the multiplex PCR reads and lists one entry per CDR3 protein. This sample has hundreds of thousands of distinct CDR3 sequences, with about 12% found just once. These same records also appear under a second study, on T cells in Graves' hyperthyroidism and ophthalmopathy.

Source: peripheral blood mononuclear cells (PBMCs), taken at new diagnosis, from a patient treated with antithyroid drugs. These receptors all come from a woman aged 30 to 39 with Graves disease.

This clonotype appeared a few times. The chain is built from TRBV4-3 and TRBJ1-5, with 9 positions matching TRBD1. CDR1 is LGHNA, CDR2 YSLEER, per germline. The V gene end was trimmed by 1 base and the J gene end by 1 base; junction bases not matched to a gene: 14. The CDR3 consists of 20 residues. CDR3 in DNA: TGCGCCAGCAGCCAAGGGTACAGGGGGCGTGAAATCCCGAGCAATCAGCCCCAGCATTTT. Protein product: CASSQGYRGREIPSNQPQHF.

This clonotype was counted at least ten times. The chain is built from TRBV2 and TRBJ1-5, with D hard to call. The ends were cut back, 5 bases at V and 1 base at J, with 18 bases in the middle. There are 17 residues in the CDR3. Germline lookup yields CDR1 SNHLY and CDR2 FYNNEI. Here the CDR3 DNA reads TGTGCCAGCAGTCCTGATATGTGGAGCGGAAGCAATCAGCCCCAGCATTTT. Encoded protein: CASSPDMWSGSNQPQHF.

This sequence joins TRBV6-5 and TRBJ1-5, with 7 bases identical to TRBD1. Germline V gene lookup returns CDR1 MNHEY and CDR2 SVGAGI. The CDR3 is 18 residues long. J was trimmed by 0 bases and V by 0 bases; bases with no gene match: 8. In DNA, the CDR3 is TGTGCCAGCAGTTACTCGCCGGGCAGGGGGTATAGCAATCAGCCCCAGCATTTT. Encoded protein: CASSYSPGRGYSNQPQHF.

In its sample, this clonotype was seen many times. The V call is TRBV7-2, the J call TRBJ1-5, with no clear D. Trimming stripped 8 bases from V and 4 bases from J, with 9 bases between. The length of the CDR3 is 12 residues. Germline V CDR1 and CDR2: SGHTA, FQGNSA. The CDR3 sequence: CASSGLNQPQHF. The CDR3 DNA reads as TGTGCCAGCTCGGGGTTAAATCAGCCCCAGCATTTT.

This clonotype was counted many times. The V gene is TRBV7-2, the J gene TRBJ1-2, with a tentative D call TRBD1 (5 bases). The germline V gene encodes CDR1 SGHTA and CDR2 FQGNSA. CDR3 length: 14 amino acids. The V gene lost 1 base and the J gene lost 3 bases, with 9 bases spanning the gap. CDR3 loop: CASSLEIRDYGYTF. The CDR3 DNA is TGTGCCAGCAGCTTAGAAATCAGGGACTATGGCTACACCTTC. The whole variable domain, remainder taken from reference TRBV7-2 and TRBJ1-2, is GAGVSQSPSNKVTEKGKDVELRCDPISGHTALYWYRQSLGQGLEFLIYFQGNSAPDKSGLPSDRFSAERTGGSVSTLTIQRTQQEDSAVYLCASSLEIRDYGYTFGSGTRLTVV.

This clonotype was observed a few times. The chain couples TRBV7-9 to TRBJ1-2; a possible D gene is TRBD1 (6 bases). Trimming shortened V by 5 bases and J by 2 bases, and 15 bases separated the two germline ends. CDR3 length: 15 residues. From germline, CDR1 is SEHNR and CDR2 FQNEAQ (reference sequence). Here the CDR3 reads CASSHGQYGNYGYTF. In DNA, the CDR3 is TGTGCCAGCAGCCACGGACAGTATGGGAACTATGGCTACACCTTC. The complete variable domain, with remaining parts taken from reference TRBV7-9 and TRBJ1-2, reads DTGVSQNPRHKITKRGQNVTFRCDPISEHNRLYWYRQTLGQGPEFLTYFQNEAQLEKSRLLSDRFSAERPKGSFSTLEIQRTEQGDSAMYLCASSHGQYGNYGYTFGSGTRLTVV.

This clonotype was recorded many times. J is TRBJ1-1 and V is TRBV29-1, with D maybe TRBD1 (5 bases). Trimming removed 7 bases at V and 0 bases at J, with 15 bases between. The germline gives CDR1 SQVTM, CDR2 ANQGSEA. The CDR3 runs 14 residues. The CDR3 region is CSALIDSMNTEAFF. The CDR3 nucleotides read TGCAGCGCACTCATTGACAGCATGAACACTGAAGCTTTCTTT.

To note about this clonotype: An end of the junction differs from the germline gene, which may be a read error. The rearrangement links TRBV5-1 to TRBJ2-7; TRBD1 matches at 7 bases. CDR1 is SGHRS and CDR2 is YFSETQ in the germline V gene. The CDR3 contains 14 residues. CDR3 protein: CASSLATGSYEHYF. As DNA, the CDR3 is TGCGCCAGCAGCTTGGCGACAGGGTCCTACGAGCATTACTTC.

This clonotype was seen a few times. This sequence joins TRBV12-3 or TRBV12-4 and TRBJ2-3; 7 bases are shared with TRBD2. This CDR3 comprises 15 residues. V shed 6 bases, J shed 2 bases, and the junction held 8 bases outside the gene matches. The chain's CDR3 is CASREGSGNTDTQYF. The CDR3 region has the DNA TGTGCCAGCAGAGAAGGAAGCGGGAACACAGATACGCAGTATTTT.

Comments on this clonotype: A much larger clone lies one base from this, so it may be a read error. The rearrangement links TRBV2 to TRBJ1-2; tentative D call: TRBD1 (5 bases). CDR3 length: 14 amino acids. CDR1 is SNHLY and CDR2 is FYNNEI in the germline V gene. DNA of the CDR3: TGTGCCAGCAGTCCACAGGTCTCTAACTATGGCTGCACCTTC. It specifies CASSPQVSNYGCTF.

In this sample, this clonotype turned up many times. The rearrangement joins TRBV28 to TRBJ2-2, with TRBD2 matching 10 bases. The CDR3 is 18 residues long. Germline trimming cut 3 bases from V and 0 bases from J; bases unmatched to any gene: 7. Germline V gene sequence: CDR1 MDHEN, CDR2 SYDVKM. The CDR3 reads CASSLTSGRGSNTGELFF. The CDR3 nucleotides read TGTGCCAGCAGTTTGACTAGCGGGCGCGGCTCGAACACCGGGGAGCTGTTTTTT.

This clonotype was observed many times. The V and J genes are TRBV4-2 and TRBJ1-1; the D gene is possibly TRBD1 (6 bases). Germline values: CDR1 LGHNA, CDR2 YNFKEQ. The ends were cut back, 1 base at V and 4 bases at J, with 19 bases in the middle. The CDR3 is made up of 17 amino acids. Here the CDR3 DNA reads TGTGCCAGCAGCCAAGGGGTCGGCGGGGGCCAGGCCACTGAAGCTTTCTTT. Amino acid sequence: CASSQGVGGGQATEAFF.

On this clonotype itself: The junction departs from the called germline gene at one end, perhaps through a read error. The V gene is TRBV10-3, the J gene TRBJ2-7, with D unclear. Looked up from germline, CDR1 is ENHRY and CDR2 is SYGVKD. There are 15 residues in the CDR3. CDR3 loop: CASSESANYPYEQYF. The CDR3 bases are TGTGCCAGCAGTGAGAGTGCTAACTATCCCTACGAGCAGTACTTC.

This sequence joins TRBV25-1 and TRBJ1-1; tentative D call: TRBD1 (5 bases). In germline, CDR1 is MGHDK, CDR2 SYGVNS. This CDR3 has 16 residues. Trimming shortened V by 3 bases and J by 0 bases, and 14 bases separated the two germline ends. The DNA for the CDR3 is TGTGCCAGCAGTGATTCCGGGAGGGGATTGAACACTGAAGCTTTCTTT. Protein product: CASSDSGRGLNTEAFF.

This clonotype occurred many times. The conserved closing phenylalanine or tryptophan is absent in this CDR3, likely reflecting a read error. The CDR3 DNA sequence: TGTGCCAGCATCGGACAGGGGGACACTGAAGCTTTCCTT. It translates to CASIGQGDTEAFL. V usage is TRBV11-3 and J usage is TRBJ1-1, with 10 bases fitting TRBD1. Germline values: CDR1 SGHNT, CDR2 YENEEA. With V trimmed by 7 bases and J by 3 bases, 2 bases remained unmatched. This CDR3 is 13 amino acids long.

Many counts were recorded for this clonotype. J is TRBJ2-3 and V is TRBV7-3, with 8 nucleotides matching TRBD2. There are 19 residues in the CDR3. CDR1 is SGHTA and CDR2 is FQGTGA in the germline V gene. Trimming removed 2 bases from V and 3 bases from J; junction bases left unmatched: 16. The CDR3 loop is CASSLFGAGVGRGTDTQYF. In DNA form, the CDR3 reads TGTGCCAGCAGCTTATTCGGAGCGGGAGTAGGGAGGGGGACAGATACGCAGTATTTT.

This clonotype came up many times. The chain uses TRBV28 and TRBJ1-5; the D is unclear. Germline CDR1 MDHEN, CDR2 SYDVKM. This CDR3 has 12 residues. Trimming removed 5 bases from V and 7 bases from J, with 9 bases in between. The CDR3 DNA sequence: TGTGCCAGCAGTCCTCGTAGACAGCCCCAGCATTTT. Translating it yields CASSPRRQPQHF.

This clonotype has ten or more counts. CDR3 loop: CASSLAGPSVREGRHEQYF. DNA for the CDR3: TGTGCCAGCAGTTTAGCGGGACCTTCGGTGCGGGAGGGCCGGCACGAGCAGTACTTC. The V call is TRBV28, the J call TRBJ2-7; 9 bases agree with TRBD2. The J segment lost 5 bases and the V segment lost 2 bases, leaving 19 bases of the junction unmatched. The CDR3 spans 19 residues. The V gene's germline CDR1 is MDHEN and CDR2 SYDVKM.

The genes are TRBV27 and TRBJ2-2; unclear D gene. The V and J ends lost 0 bases and 1 base respectively, with 6 bases between them. The germline V gene encodes CDR1 MNHEY and CDR2 SMNVEV (reference sequence). The CDR3 has 15 residues. DNA for the CDR3: TGTGCCAGCAGTTTATCGGTAGGGAACACCGGGGAGCTGTTTTTT. This codes for CASSLSVGNTGELFF.

This clonotype has just a few counts. It may be a read error: a sequence one base away is much more abundant. V and J are TRBV28 and TRBJ2-5, with TRBD2 as a possible D gene (6 bases). V gave up 3 bases and J gave up 1 base, with 18 bases separating them. This CDR3 has 17 residues. CDR1 and CDR2 from the germline V gene are MDHEN and SYDVKM. The CDR3 region is CASSFVIDKGGQETQYF. The CDR3 DNA is TGTGCCAGCAGTTTCGTTATTGACAAGGGAGGCCAAGAGACCCAGTACTTC.

Notes on this clonotype: This likely reflects a read error, since a far larger clone is one base away. V is TRBV7-2 and J is TRBJ2-5, with unresolved D. The CDR3 sequence is 14 residues long. Germline CDR1 and CDR2: SGHTA and FQGNSA. Between the trimmed V and J ends, which lost 6 bases and 11 bases, there was a span of 22 bases. CDR3 protein: CASSVRRRANEQYF. CDR3 DNA: TGTGCCAGCAGTGTCCGGAGAAGGGCCAATGAGCAGTACTTC.

This clonotype occurred many times. This chain uses TRBV19 with TRBJ1-1; D is undetermined. CDR1 LNHDA and CDR2 SQIVND come from the germline V gene (reference sequence). Deletions cut 7 bases from V and 3 bases from J, with 6 bases between. There are 11 residues in the CDR3. The CDR3 sequence is CASKYDTEAFF. The CDR3 DNA is TGTGCCAGTAAGTACGACACTGAAGCTTTCTTT.

This clonotype was seen ten or more times. The genes are TRBV7-2 and TRBJ2-7, with D tentatively TRBD2 (7 bases). This CDR3 contains 15 residues. Looked up from germline, CDR1 is SGHTA and CDR2 is FQGNSA. The V and J ends lost 3 bases and 3 bases respectively, with 15 bases between them. The CDR3 loop is CASSFGGTRNYEQYF. CDR3 DNA sequence: TGTGCCAGCAGCTTCGGGGGGACACGTAACTACGAGCAGTACTTC.

This clonotype has ten or more counts. CDR3 in DNA: TGTGCCAGCAGCTTGGCGCCGACACAGTCCAAAAACATTCAGTACTTC. It yields the protein CASSLAPTQSKNIQYF. The rearrangement links TRBV5-5 to TRBJ2-4; D remains ambiguous. The CDR3 sequence is 16 residues long. V was trimmed by 0 bases and J by 2 bases, leaving 12 bases between them. In germline, CDR1 is SGHKS, CDR2 YYEKEE (reference sequence).